This T cell receptor (beta chain) was captured in a study of blood T cell repertoires in COVID-19. This clone was recorded a few times. In germline, CDR1 is WNHNN, CDR2 SYGVQD (reference sequence). The CDR3 totals 15 residues. V lost 3 bases, J lost 5 bases, and 17 bases lay in between. Sequencing used immunoSEQ multiplex PCR; TCRdb keeps in-frame clones, though not all of them. The sample yields approximately 160,000 clones, roughly 77% seen once. Sample: peripheral blood. The chain employs TRBV10-1 and TRBJ2-7; D may be TRBD1 (5 bases). The source is a human donor in a cohort sampled during active COVID-19. The CDR3 DNA follows: TGCGCCAGCAGTGACCTTGCCTCAGGGTCCAACGAGCAGTACTTC. Protein sequence: CASSDLASGSNEQYF.